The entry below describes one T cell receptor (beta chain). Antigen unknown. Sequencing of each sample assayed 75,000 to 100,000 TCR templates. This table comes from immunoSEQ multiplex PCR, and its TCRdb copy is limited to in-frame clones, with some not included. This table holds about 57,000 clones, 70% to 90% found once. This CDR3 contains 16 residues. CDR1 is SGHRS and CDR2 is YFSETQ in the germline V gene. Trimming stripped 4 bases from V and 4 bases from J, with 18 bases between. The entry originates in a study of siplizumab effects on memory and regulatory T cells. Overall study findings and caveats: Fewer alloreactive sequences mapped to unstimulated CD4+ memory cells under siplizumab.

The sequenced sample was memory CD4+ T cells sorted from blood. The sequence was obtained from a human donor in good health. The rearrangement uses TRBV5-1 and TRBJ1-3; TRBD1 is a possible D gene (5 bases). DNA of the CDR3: TGCGCCAGCAGCGCCGGTTGGGGGTCATCCGGAAACACCATATATTTT. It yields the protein CASSAGWGSSGNTIYF. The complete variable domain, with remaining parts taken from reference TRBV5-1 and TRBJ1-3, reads KAGVTQTPRYLIKTRGQQVTLSCSPISGHRSVSWYQQTPGQGLQFLFEYFSETQRNKGNFPGRFSGRQFSNSRSEMNVSTLELGDSALYLCASSAGWGSSGNTIYFGEGSWLTVV.